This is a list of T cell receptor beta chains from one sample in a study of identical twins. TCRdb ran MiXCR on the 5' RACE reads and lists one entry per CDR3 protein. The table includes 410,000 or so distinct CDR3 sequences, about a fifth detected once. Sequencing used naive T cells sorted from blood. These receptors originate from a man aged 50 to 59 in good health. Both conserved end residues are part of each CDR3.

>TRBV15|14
CATSSRQGSEKLFF
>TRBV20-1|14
CSASTSGAPDTQYF
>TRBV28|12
CASSDSTDTQYF
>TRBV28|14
CASSPNNRVDEQFF
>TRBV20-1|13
CSAPVGGSQPQHF
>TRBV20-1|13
CSAPPQQYNEQFF
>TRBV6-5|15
CASSYSIGGNTEAFF
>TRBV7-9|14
CASSSSGKNQPQHF
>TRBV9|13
CASSFGTSGELFF
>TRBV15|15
CATSRVQEMNTEAFF
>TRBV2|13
CASSESTSWGYTF
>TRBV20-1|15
CSARPVTGSVETQYF
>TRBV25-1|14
CASSEGSLPDTQYF
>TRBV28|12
CASSPRRDTQYF
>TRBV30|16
CAWSVGSWGQRSFLTF
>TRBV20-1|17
CSARDQGAGGTYNEQFF
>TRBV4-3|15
CASSQGASSGYEQYF
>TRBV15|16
CATSSTGFLSGNTIYF
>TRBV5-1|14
CASSLLQGSDTQYF
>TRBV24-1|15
CATSDHRTGADTQYF
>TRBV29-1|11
CSVEQSYEQYF
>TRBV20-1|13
CSAPGQPDQPQHF
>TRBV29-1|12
CSVVRERDEAFF
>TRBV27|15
CASSLGTSGNYEQFF
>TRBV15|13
CATSRGGSETQYF
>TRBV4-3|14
CASSQVRRKSEAFF
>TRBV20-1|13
CSADRPNTGELFF
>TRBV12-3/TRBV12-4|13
CASSFRGNGELFF
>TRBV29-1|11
CSVEERDEQFF
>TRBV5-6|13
CASSLVATGELFF
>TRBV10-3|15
CAISESGGLNQPQHF
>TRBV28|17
CASSSAGDGGGVGEQFF
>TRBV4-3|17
CASSQDFGGNYNSPLHF
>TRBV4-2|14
CASSQEGGVTEAFF
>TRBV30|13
CAWVGQTRGTQYF
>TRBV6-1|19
CASSPFRGTAVSGANVLTF
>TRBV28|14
CASSSQGFTYEQYF
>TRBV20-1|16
CSARDGLAGRRPEQYF
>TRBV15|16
CATSSGSAGLGYEQYF
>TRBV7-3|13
CASSQRTGAEAFF
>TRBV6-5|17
CASSYSWAGRSDNEQFF
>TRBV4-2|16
CASSQGTVAQDYGYTF
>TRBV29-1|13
CSVGTDSNQPQHF
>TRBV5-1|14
CASSLEAGNSPLHF
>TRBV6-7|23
CASSYTPQFSQTSGNDWTDTQYF
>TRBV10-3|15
CAISELRTGGYEQYF
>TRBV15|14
CATQGDRGWNEQYF
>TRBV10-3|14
CAISESVAGDEQYF
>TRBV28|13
CASSLVSDTEAFF
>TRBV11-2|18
CASSLEGTSGGSYNEQFF
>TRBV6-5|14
CASSYSGVAGELFF
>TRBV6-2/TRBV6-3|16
CASDLTIAGGYNEQFF
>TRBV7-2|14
CASSSIRDSSEQFF